One TCR beta chain is described in this entry. Germline lookup yields CDR1 SGHDN and CDR2 FVKESK. Trimming removed 1 base at V and 15 bases at J, with 10 bases between. This CDR3 is 12 amino acids long. This record belongs to a study of blood T cell repertoires in COVID-19. In the original processing: Using reference gene primer amplification, nucleated cell counts were estimated. TCRdb keeps only in-frame clones here, not all; method: immunoSEQ multiplex PCR. That table supplies the V and J calls and clone size; D and trimming were determined from the DNA. The data hold approximately 240,000 clones, with roughly 81% observed a single time.

This receptor was identified in a man in his fifties with acute or convalescent COVID-19. The chain combines TRBV14 with TRBJ1-6; D unresolved. What was sequenced was peripheral blood. In DNA form, the CDR3 reads TGTGCCAGCAGCCAAGCGTATGGCTTCCTCCACTTT. This encodes CASSQAYGFLHF. Using reference TRBV14 and TRBJ1-6 for the parts outside the CDR3, the full variable domain is EAGVTQFPSHSVIEKGQTVTLRCDPISGHDNLYWYRRVMGKEIKFLLHFVKESKQDESGMPNNRFLAERTGGTYSTLKVQPAELEDSGVYFCASSQAYGFLHFGNGTRLTVT.